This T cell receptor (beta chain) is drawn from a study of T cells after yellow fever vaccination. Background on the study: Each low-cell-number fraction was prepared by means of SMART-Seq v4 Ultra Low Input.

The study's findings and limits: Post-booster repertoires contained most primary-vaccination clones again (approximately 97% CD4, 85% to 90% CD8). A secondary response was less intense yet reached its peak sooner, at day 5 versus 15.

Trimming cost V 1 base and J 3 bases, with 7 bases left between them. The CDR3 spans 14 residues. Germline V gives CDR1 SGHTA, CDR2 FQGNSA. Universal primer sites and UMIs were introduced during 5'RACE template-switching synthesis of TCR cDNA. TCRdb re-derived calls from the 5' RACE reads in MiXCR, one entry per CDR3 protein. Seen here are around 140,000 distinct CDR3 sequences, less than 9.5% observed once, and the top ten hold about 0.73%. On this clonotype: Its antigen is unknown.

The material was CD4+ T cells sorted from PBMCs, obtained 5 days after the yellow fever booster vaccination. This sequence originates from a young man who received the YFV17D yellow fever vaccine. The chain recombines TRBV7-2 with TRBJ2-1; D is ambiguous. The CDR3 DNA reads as TGTGCCAGCAGCTTAGGTATCAGCTACAATGAGCAGTTCTTC. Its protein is CASSLGISYNEQFF.